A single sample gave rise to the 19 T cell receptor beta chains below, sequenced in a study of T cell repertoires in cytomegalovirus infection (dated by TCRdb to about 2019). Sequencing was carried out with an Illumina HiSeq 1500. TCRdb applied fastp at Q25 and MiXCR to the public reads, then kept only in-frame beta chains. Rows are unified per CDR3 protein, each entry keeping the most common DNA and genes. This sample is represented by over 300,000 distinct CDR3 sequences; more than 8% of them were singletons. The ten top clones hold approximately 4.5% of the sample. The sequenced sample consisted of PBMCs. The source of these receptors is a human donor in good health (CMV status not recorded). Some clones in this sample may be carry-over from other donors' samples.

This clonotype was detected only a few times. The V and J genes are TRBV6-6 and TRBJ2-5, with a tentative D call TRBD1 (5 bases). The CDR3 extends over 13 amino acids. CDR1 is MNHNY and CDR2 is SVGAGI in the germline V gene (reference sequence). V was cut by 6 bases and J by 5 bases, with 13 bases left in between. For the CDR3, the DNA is TGTGCCAGCAGCCGGGCCCCAGGGGAGACCCAGTACTTC. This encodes CASSRAPGETQYF.

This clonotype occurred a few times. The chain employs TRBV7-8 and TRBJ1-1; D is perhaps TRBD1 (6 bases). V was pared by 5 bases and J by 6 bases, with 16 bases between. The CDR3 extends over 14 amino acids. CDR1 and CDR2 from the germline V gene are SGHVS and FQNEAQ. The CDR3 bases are TGTGCCAGCAGCCCCGGGCGCAGGGGTTCTGAAGCTTTCTTT. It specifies CASSPGRRGSEAFF.

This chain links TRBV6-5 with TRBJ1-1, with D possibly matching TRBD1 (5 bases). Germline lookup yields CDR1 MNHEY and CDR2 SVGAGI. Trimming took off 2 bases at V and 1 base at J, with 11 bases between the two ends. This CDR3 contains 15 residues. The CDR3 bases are TGTGCCAGCAGTTACGTACAAACAGGGAACACTGAAGCTTTCTTT. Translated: CASSYVQTGNTEAFF.

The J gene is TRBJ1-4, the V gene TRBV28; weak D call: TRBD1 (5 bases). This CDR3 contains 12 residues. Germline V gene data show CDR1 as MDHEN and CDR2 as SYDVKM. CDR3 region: CATGQLNEKLFF. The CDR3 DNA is TGTGCTACGGGGCAGCTAAATGAAAAACTGTTTTTT.

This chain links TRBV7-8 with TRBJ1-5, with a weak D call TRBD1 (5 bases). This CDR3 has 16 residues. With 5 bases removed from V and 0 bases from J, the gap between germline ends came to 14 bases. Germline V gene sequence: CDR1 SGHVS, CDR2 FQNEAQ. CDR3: CASSLTWGNSNQPQHF. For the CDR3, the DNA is TGTGCCAGCAGCCTCACGTGGGGGAATAGCAATCAGCCCCAGCATTTT.

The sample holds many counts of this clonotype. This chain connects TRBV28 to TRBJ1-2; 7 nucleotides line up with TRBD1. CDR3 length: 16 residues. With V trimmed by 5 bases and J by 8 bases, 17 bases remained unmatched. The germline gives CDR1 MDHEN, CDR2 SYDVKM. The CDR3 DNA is TGTGCCAGCAGTCTCCCTCCCCCGGCAGGGGGACGCGGCTACACCTTC. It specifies CASSLPPPAGGRGYTF.

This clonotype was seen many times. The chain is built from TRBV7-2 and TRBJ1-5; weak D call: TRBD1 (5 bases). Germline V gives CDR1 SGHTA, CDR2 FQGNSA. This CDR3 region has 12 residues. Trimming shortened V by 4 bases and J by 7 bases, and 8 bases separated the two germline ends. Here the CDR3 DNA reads TGTGCCAGCAGCTCGGACATCCAGCCCCAGCATTTT. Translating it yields CASSSDIQPQHF. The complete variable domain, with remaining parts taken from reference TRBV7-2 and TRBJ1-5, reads GAGVSQSPSNKVTEKGKDVELRCDPISGHTALYWYRQSLGQGLEFLIYFQGNSAPDKSGLPSDRFSAERTGGSVSTLTIQRTQQEDSAVYLCASSSDIQPQHFGDGTRLSIL.

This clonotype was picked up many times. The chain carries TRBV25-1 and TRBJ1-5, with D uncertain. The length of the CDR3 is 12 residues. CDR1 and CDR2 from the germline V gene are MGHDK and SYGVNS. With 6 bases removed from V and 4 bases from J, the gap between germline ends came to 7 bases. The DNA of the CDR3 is TGTGCCAGCAGAAACGAAAATCAGCCCCAGCATTTT. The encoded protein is CASRNENQPQHF.

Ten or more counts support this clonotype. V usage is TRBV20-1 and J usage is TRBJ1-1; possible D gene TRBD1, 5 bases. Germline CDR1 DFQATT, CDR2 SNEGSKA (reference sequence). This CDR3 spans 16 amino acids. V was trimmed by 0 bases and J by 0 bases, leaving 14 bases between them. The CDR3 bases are TGCAGTGCTAGAGATAGTGGTAGGGGCATGAACACTGAAGCTTTCTTT. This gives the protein CSARDSGRGMNTEAFF.

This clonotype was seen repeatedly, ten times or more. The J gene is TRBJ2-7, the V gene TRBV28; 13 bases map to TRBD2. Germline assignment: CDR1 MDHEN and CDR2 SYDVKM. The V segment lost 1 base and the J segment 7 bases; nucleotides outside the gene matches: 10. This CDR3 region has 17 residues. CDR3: CASSLYGTSGNHREQYF. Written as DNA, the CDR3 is TGTGCCAGCAGTTTATATGGGACTAGCGGGAACCATCGGGAGCAGTACTTC.

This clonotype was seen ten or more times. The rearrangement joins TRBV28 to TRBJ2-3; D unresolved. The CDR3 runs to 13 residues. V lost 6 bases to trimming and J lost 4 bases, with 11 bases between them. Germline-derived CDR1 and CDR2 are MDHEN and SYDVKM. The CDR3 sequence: CASRPARADTQYF. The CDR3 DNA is TGTGCCAGCAGGCCGGCTAGAGCAGATACGCAGTATTTT.

The CDR3: CASRGDGRYEQYF. As DNA, the CDR3 is TGTGCCAGCAGGGGGGACGGTCGCTACGAGCAGTACTTC. V is TRBV25-1 and J is TRBJ2-7; D tentatively fits TRBD1 or TRBD2 (5 bases each). The CDR3 runs 13 residues. V lost 6 bases and J lost 3, with 12 bases in between. Germline loops: CDR1 MGHDK, CDR2 SYGVNS.

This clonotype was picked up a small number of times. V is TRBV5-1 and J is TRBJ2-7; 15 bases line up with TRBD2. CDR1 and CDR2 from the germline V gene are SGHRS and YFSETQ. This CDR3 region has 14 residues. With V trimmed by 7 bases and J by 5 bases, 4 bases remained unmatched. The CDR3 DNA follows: TGCGCCAGCGGGGGACTAGCGGGGGGTGACGAGCAGTACTTC. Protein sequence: CASGGLAGGDEQYF. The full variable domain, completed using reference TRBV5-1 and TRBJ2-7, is KAGVTQTPRYLIKTRGQQVTLSCSPISGHRSVSWYQQTPGQGLQFLFEYFSETQRNKGNFPGRFSGRQFSNSRSEMNVSTLELGDSALYLCASGGLAGGDEQYFGPGTRLTVT.

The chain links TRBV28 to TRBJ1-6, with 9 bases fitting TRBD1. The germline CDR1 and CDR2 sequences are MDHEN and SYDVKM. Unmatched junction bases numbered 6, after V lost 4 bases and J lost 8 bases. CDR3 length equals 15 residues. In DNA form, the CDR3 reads TGTGCCAGCAGTTCTACCGGGACAGGGTATTCACCCCTCCACTTT. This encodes CASSSTGTGYSPLHF.

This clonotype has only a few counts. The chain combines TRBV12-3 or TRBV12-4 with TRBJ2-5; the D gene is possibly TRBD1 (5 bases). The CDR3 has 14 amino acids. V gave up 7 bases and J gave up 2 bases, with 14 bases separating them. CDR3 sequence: CASNLGRDQETQYF. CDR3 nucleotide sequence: TGTGCCAGCAACTTAGGCAGGGATCAAGAGACCCAGTACTTC.

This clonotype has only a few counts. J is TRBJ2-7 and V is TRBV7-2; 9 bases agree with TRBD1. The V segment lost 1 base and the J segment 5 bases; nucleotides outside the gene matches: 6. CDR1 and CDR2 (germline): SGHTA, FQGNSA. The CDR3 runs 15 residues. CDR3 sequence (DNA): TGTGCCAGCAGCTTAGTGGGGACAGGGCACCACGAGCAGTACTTC. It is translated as CASSLVGTGHHEQYF.

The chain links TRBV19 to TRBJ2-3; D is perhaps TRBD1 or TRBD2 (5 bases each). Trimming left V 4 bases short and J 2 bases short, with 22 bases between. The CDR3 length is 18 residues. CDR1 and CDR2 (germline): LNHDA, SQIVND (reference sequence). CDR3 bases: TGTGCCAGTAGTACCCCCGGGACGGCCGGACTGTACACAGATACGCAGTATTTT. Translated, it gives CASSTPGTAGLYTDTQYF.

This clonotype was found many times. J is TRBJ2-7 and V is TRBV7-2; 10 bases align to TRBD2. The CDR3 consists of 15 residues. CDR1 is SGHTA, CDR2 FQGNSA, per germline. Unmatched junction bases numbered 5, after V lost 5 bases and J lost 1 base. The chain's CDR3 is CASSEASGGSYEQYF. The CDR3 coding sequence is TGTGCCAGCAGCGAGGCTAGCGGGGGTTCCTACGAGCAGTACTTC.

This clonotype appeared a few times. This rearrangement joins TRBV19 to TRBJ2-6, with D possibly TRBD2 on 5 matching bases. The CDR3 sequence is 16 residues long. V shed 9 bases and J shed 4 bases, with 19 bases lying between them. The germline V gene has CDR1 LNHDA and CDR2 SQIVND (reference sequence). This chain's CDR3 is CASSVQAGGGANVLTF. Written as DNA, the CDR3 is TGTGCCAGCTCCGTCCAGGCGGGTGGAGGGGCCAACGTCCTGACTTTC.